This T cell receptor beta chain was recovered during a study of blood T cells in healthy people across ages. Germline lookup yields CDR1 SNHLY and CDR2 FYNNEI. The CDR3 loop spans 15 amino acids. Comments on this clonotype: What it binds is not known. Germline and junction disagree at one end, which may indicate a read error.

Using a J-beta primer mix together with a sample-barcoded 5' primer, a second PCR was run for about 7 to 12 cycles. TCRdb independently ran MiXCR on the 5' RACE reads; one entry per CDR3 protein. The sample has about 760,000 distinct CDR3 sequences, more than 50% seen once. Findings of the study overall: A strong correlation was seen between TCR beta diversity and naive T cell percentage.

Isolation per sample recovered at least 7 million PBMCs. This chain links TRBV2 with TRBJ2-1; D uncertain. This receptor was identified in a man in his forties in good health. The sequenced sample was blood. The CDR3 reads CVSNPPTLAGSEQFF. CDR3 sequence (DNA): TGTGTCAGCAACCCTCCCACATTAGCCGGTTCAGAGCAGTTCTTC.